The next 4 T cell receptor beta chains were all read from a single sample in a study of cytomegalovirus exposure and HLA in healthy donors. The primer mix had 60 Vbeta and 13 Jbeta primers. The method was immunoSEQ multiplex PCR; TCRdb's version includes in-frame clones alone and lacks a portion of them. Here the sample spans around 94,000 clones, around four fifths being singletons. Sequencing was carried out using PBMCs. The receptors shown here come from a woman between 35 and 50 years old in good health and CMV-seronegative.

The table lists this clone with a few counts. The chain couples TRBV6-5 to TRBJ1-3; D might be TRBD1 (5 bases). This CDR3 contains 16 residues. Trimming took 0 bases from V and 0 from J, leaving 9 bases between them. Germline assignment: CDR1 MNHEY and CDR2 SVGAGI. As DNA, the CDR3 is TGTGCCAGCAGTTACTCGCAGGGTTACTCTGGAAACACCATATATTTT. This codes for CASSYSQGYSGNTIYF.

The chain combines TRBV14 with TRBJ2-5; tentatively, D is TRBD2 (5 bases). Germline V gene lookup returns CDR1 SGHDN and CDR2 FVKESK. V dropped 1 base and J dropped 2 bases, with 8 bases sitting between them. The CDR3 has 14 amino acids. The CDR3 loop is CASSQVRGQETQYF. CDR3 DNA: TGTGCCAGCAGCCAAGTTCGAGGGCAAGAGACCCAGTACTTC.

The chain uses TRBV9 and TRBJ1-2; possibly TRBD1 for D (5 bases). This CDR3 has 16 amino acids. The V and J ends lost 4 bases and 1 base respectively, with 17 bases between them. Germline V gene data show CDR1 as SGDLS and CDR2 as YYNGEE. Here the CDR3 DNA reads TGTGCCAGCAGCAGGGTTCGACAGACACATAACTATGGCTACACCTTC. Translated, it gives CASSRVRQTHNYGYTF. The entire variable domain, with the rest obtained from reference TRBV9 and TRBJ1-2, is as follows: DSGVTQTPKHLITATGQRVTLRCSPRSGDLSVYWYQQSLDQGLQFLIQYYNGEERAKGNILERFSAQQFPDLHSELNLSSLELGDSALYFCASSRVRQTHNYGYTFGSGTRLTVV.

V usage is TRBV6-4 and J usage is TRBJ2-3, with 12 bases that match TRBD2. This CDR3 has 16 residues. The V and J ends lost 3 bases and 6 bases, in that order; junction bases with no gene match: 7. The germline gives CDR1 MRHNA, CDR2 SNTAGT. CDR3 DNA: TGTGCCAGCAGTGAAACAAGGACTAGCGGGGTCGATACGCAGTATTTT. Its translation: CASSETRTSGVDTQYF.